What follows are 3 T cell receptor beta chains derived from one specimen sequenced in a study of cytomegalovirus exposure and HLA in healthy donors. Both 60 Vbeta primers and 13 Jbeta primers went into the PCR. Assay: immunoSEQ multiplex PCR; the TCRdb copy retains only in-frame clones and omits some. The sample has approximately 290,000 clones, about 80% seen once. The material sequenced was PBMCs. All receptors come from a girl between 2 and 10 years old in good health and CMV-seronegative.

A word on this clone: At one boundary the junction diverges from the germline segment, which might be a read error. V is TRBV6-7 and J is TRBJ1-1; TRBD1 might be the D (5 bases). TRBV6-7 is given ORF status, its function remaining uncertain. This CDR3 is 15 amino acids long. CDR3: CAIERALAGNTEVFF. CDR3 DNA sequence: TGTGCCATAGAGCGGGCCCTTGCAGGGAACACTGAAGTTTTCTTT.

CDR3 sequence: CASRAGVPDTQYF. The CDR3 region has the DNA TGTGCCAGCAGGGCGGGGGTTCCAGATACGCAGTATTTT. This chain joins TRBV2 and TRBJ2-3; TRBD2 aligns across 7 bases. CDR1 and CDR2 from the germline V gene are SNHLY and FYNNEI. The V segment lost 6 bases and the J segment 4 bases; nucleotides outside the gene matches: 4. The length of the CDR3 is 13 residues.

The chain recombines TRBV7-2 with TRBJ2-7, with a possible D match to TRBD2 (6 bases). CDR3 length: 15 amino acids. Trimming shortened V by 5 bases and J by 2 bases, and 16 bases separated the two germline ends. CDR1 is SGHTA and CDR2 is FQGNSA in the germline V gene. The CDR3: CASSEAGLAAYEQYF. The CDR3 region has the DNA TGTGCCAGCAGCGAGGCTGGGTTAGCGGCCTACGAGCAGTACTTC.